This T cell receptor (beta chain) came from a study of blood T cell repertoires in COVID-19. The table came from immunoSEQ multiplex PCR; TCRdb's copy has only in-frame clones and leaves some out. The sample holds around 76,000 clones, about 70% seen once. The specimen was peripheral blood. The receptor was isolated from a woman older than 75 with active or convalescent COVID-19.

CDR3 nucleotides: TGTGCCAGCTCACCAATACAGAGCTCCTACGAGCAGTACTTC. Protein sequence: CASSPIQSSYEQYF. The chain joins TRBV18 to TRBJ2-7, with D unclear. Trimming took off 2 bases at V and 0 bases at J, with 8 bases between the two ends. This CDR3 has 14 amino acids. Germline V gene lookup returns CDR1 KGHSH and CDR2 LQKENI.